This entry is about one T cell receptor beta chain. The antigen is unknown. This entry is derived from a study of OX40 agonist ivuxolimab in advanced cancers. Study as a whole: At 0.01 to 10 mg/kg, ivuxolimab was administered intravenously to patients every 2 weeks.

Profiling relied on immunoSEQ multiplex PCR, and the TCRdb table lists in-frame clones only, not all of them. Among 64,000 or so clones, 75% to 85% were seen once, and the ten largest hold 0.7%. The study, taken as a whole, reports: Researchers report that CD8+ T cells had, on average, more expanded clones than CD4+.

The CDR3 has 11 residues. Germline V gene data show CDR1 as MNHNY and CDR2 as SVGAGI (reference sequence). With 5 bases removed from V and 5 bases from J, the gap between germline ends came to 6 bases. Systemic immunosuppression or a history of autoimmune disease excluded patients. Patients had blood sampled at baseline and again on cycle 4 day 1 and cycle 7 day 1. The source material was CD4+ or CD8+ T cells sorted from blood, sampled in a trial of the OX40 agonist ivuxolimab. The chain employs TRBV6-6 and TRBJ1-1; D is ambiguous. This TCR came from an adult with an advanced solid tumor such as melanoma, head and neck, liver or kidney cancer. The CDR3 DNA reads as TGTGCCAGCAGTCCCTTGACTGAAGCTTTCTTT. Residues: CASSPLTEAFF.